The rows below give T cell receptor beta chains drawn from one sample of a study of CD8 T cells in Susac syndrome. Via MiXCR, TCRdb re-called the immunoSEQ multiplex PCR reads, giving one row per CDR3 protein. Of about 130,000 distinct CDR3 sequences in the sample, roughly 96% are singletons; the top ten hold approximately 0.12%. Sample: CD4+ T cells from PBMCs. These receptors were obtained from a human donor in good health. Both conserved end residues are part of each CDR3.

CDR3aa: CASSQWSDTQYF
j_gene: TRBJ2-3
v_gene: TRBV3-1

CDR3aa: CASSWISETQYF
j_gene: TRBJ2-5
v_gene: TRBV7-9

CDR3aa: CASSQDGGFYNEQFF
j_gene: TRBJ2-1
v_gene: TRBV4-2

CDR3aa: CASSVALTRDTQYF
j_gene: TRBJ2-3
v_gene: TRBV9

CDR3aa: CASSISGTRQETQYF
j_gene: TRBJ2-5
v_gene: TRBV19

CDR3aa: CSARPQRRREETQYF
j_gene: TRBJ2-5
v_gene: TRBV20-1

CDR3aa: CASSDAGLQGNEQFF
j_gene: TRBJ2-1
v_gene: TRBV2

CDR3aa: CASSLAQGVWKLFF
j_gene: TRBJ1-4
v_gene: TRBV7-2

CDR3aa: CASSLAPGLNQPQHF
j_gene: TRBJ1-5
v_gene: TRBV7-2

CDR3aa: CASSPDTGVAGNGELFF
j_gene: TRBJ2-2
v_gene: TRBV5-4

CDR3aa: CSVARDRRSDTQYF
j_gene: TRBJ2-3
v_gene: TRBV29-1

CDR3aa: CASSQGSNQPQHF
j_gene: TRBJ1-5
v_gene: TRBV3-1

CDR3aa: CASSGPGMRGSSTDTQYF
j_gene: TRBJ2-3
v_gene: TRBV2

CDR3aa: CASSAGFRGDGYTF
j_gene: TRBJ1-2
v_gene: TRBV12-3/TRBV12-4

CDR3aa: CASSVQGGETQYF
j_gene: TRBJ2-5
v_gene: TRBV9

CDR3aa: CASSETEPHEKLFF
j_gene: TRBJ1-4
v_gene: TRBV5-1

CDR3aa: CASSQGFLVRPSYEQYF
j_gene: TRBJ2-7
v_gene: TRBV3-1